This T cell receptor beta chain was observed in a study of blood T cells in healthy people across ages (dated by TCRdb to between 2015 and 2017). In terms of the full investigation: In model experiments, template switching captured about one uniquely barcoded TCR beta cDNA molecule for every two T cells. Age-related changes in TCR beta repertoire diversity were measured in the study by deep sequencing normalized with unique cDNA molecular identifiers. The donors were divided into four age groups: young (average around 17 years), middle-aged (under 40), aged (about 56) and long-lived (approximately 74). Donors of different ages were randomly distributed across sequencing lanes to avoid experimental bias. For two donors (one aged 18 to 29 and one aged 80 or older), the study analyzed two additional independent replicas of 1 million unique cDNA reads from the same blood draw.

The library was produced with 5' RACE. Sequencing took place on an Illumina HiSeq 2500. A second PCR of roughly 7 to 12 cycles was run with a J-beta primer mix and a sample-barcoded 5' primer. Each TCR beta cDNA molecule received a unique molecular identifier from a template-switch 5' adaptor carrying 12 random nucleotides. Each sample yielded at least 3 million CDR3-containing paired-end reads. The Mint cDNA synthesis kit, primed by a TRBC-specific oligonucleotide, was used to synthesize first-strand cDNA from all RNA. After uracil-DNA glycosylase treatment, a first 18-cycle PCR used universal primers M1SS and BC2_uni_R on all cDNA. In the authors' own workflow: Each sample was normalized by randomly selecting 1 million high-quality reads, each carrying a distinct molecular identifier. Reads sharing molecular identifiers were discarded rather than binned into consensus sequences. CDR3 identification, clonotype clustering and error correction used MiTCR with a Q25 quality threshold and the strictest error-elimination algorithm. A nonparametric unseen species model with Euler transformation was used to estimate a lower bound on total TCR beta diversity. TCRdb took the public reads, trimmed them with fastp at Q25, ran MiXCR for clone calling and kept in-frame beta chains. Rows merge per CDR3 protein into single entries with the most common DNA and genes. TCRdb, not the original authors, processed these V and J calls. The sample contains roughly 800,000 distinct CDR3 sequences, about three fifths of them found a single time. Of the sample, over 20% is held by the ten largest clones.

Systemically healthy Caucasian individuals from Russia, 39 in total and aged roughly 6 to 100 years, were included as donors. Each donor gave approximately 9.3 milliliters of peripheral blood, collected into EDTA-treated Vacutainer tubes. Ficoll-Paque density-gradient centrifugation was used to isolate PBMCs, with at least 6.5 million per sample. Trizol reagent was used to extract total RNA from PBMCs, with at least 6 micrograms per sample. For every donor, an aliquot of PBMCs went through flow cytometry to measure the percentages of naive CD45RAhigh/CD27high T cells. Broader findings and caveats from the paper: Observed TCR beta diversity correlated strongly with the percentage of naive T cells measured by flow cytometry. Conclusive comparison of naive and antigen-experienced compartments was prevented by the profiling of bulk unsorted PBMCs. As age increased, observed TCR beta diversity per million T cells dropped in a roughly linear way, and a significant reduction was already evident by age approximately 40. The CMV infection status of donors was not known, potentially confounding age-related changes in expanded clonotypes. Compared with the aged group, the long-lived group had more naive CD4+ T cells, fewer expanded clones and increased TCR diversity, a pattern suggesting age selection. Total diversity estimates from one million sequenced T cells were considered lower bounds and underestimates.

A single count supports this clonotype. The antigen this receptor binds is unknown. Qualities for individual bases were not recorded, and no much larger clone is one base off. Sample: blood. The sequence came from a man between 25 and 39 years old in good health.

The CDR3 here reads CASSLIAGGWYEQYF. At the DNA level, the sequence is TGTGCCAGCAGTTTGATAGCGGGAGGGTGGTACGAGCAGTACTTC. The rearranged chain carries TRBV27 and TRBJ2-4, and 11 junction bases match TRBD2. The J call may be in error: the DNA end matches TRBJ2-7 better. Counted from cysteine to phenylalanine, this CDR3 has 15 amino acids. Only CDR3 DNA remains: 45 bases, in frame from the first base. CDR1 and CDR2 were assigned from the germline V gene (reference sequence) as MNHEY and SMNVEV.